This passage covers 20 T cell receptor beta chains from one sample sequenced in a study of blood T cell repertoires in COVID-19. Assay used: immunoSEQ multiplex PCR; TCRdb lists only in-frame clones, some missing. The sample records 150,000 to 200,000 clones, around 81% being singletons. Input material: peripheral blood. Source of these receptors: a human donor with acute or convalescent COVID-19. The donor label of this sample is uncertain.

The V and J genes are TRBV2 and TRBJ2-5; TRBD2 matches at 16 bases. Trimming at V came to 3 bases and at J to 6 bases, leaving 10 bases not matched to a gene. CDR1 SNHLY and CDR2 FYNNEI come from the germline V gene. The CDR3 is 18 amino acids. The CDR3 region has the DNA TGTGCCAGCAGTGAGGGGACTAGCGGGGGGGCCGTTCCGAAGACCCAGTACTTC. It codes for CASSEGTSGGAVPKTQYF.

The chain has TRBV5-1 and TRBJ2-7; 8 nucleotides line up with TRBD1. After removal of 0 bases from V and 2 bases from J, the junction contained 7 bases not matched to a gene. This CDR3 comprises 16 residues. CDR1 and CDR2 from the germline V gene are SGHRS and YFSETQ. In DNA, the CDR3 is TGCGCCAGCAGCTTGGGGGCCGGGACAGGCGCCTACGAGCAGTACTTC. It yields the protein CASSLGAGTGAYEQYF.

The rearrangement uses TRBV7-9 and TRBJ1-6; perhaps TRBD1 as D (5 bases). This CDR3 has 14 amino acids. Trimming shortened V by 5 bases and J by 9 bases, and 14 bases separated the two germline ends. CDR1 is SEHNR and CDR2 is FQNEAQ in the germline V gene (reference sequence). The CDR3 spells CASSQGLRSSPLHF. The CDR3 DNA reads as TGTGCCAGCAGCCAGGGACTGAGAAGTTCACCCCTCCACTTT.

The genes are TRBV5-1 and TRBJ2-7, with 10 bases lining up with TRBD1. This CDR3 comprises 16 residues. Germline assignment: CDR1 SGHRS and CDR2 YFSETQ. The ends lost 2 bases at V and 6 bases at J; junction bases unmatched: 11. The CDR3 DNA reads TGCGCCAGCAGCTTCTTATCCGGGACAGGGGAAGGCGAGCAGTACTTC. This translates into CASSFLSGTGEGEQYF.

The rearrangement joins TRBV9 to TRBJ2-7, with D possibly being TRBD1 (6 bases). V lost 4 bases and J lost 4, with 15 bases in between. The CDR3 length is 14 residues. Germline lookup yields CDR1 SGDLS and CDR2 YYNGEE. CDR3 amino acids: CASSPRTEPYEQYF. The CDR3 DNA sequence: TGTGCCAGCAGCCCCCGGACAGAACCTTACGAGCAGTACTTC.

This clone was seen a handful of times. The rearrangement links TRBV4-1 to TRBJ1-1, with 7 bases lining up with TRBD1. CDR1 and CDR2 from the germline V gene are MGHRA and YSYEKL. Trimming took 11 bases from V and 1 from J; bases not matched to a gene: 4. The CDR3 has 12 residues. CDR3 residues: CAATGANTEAFF. CDR3 DNA: TGCGCCGCAACAGGGGCGAACACTGAAGCTTTCTTT.

The chain carries TRBV30 and TRBJ2-1; 12 bases agree with TRBD2. The length of the CDR3 is 15 residues. Per germline, CDR1 GTSNPN and CDR2 SVGIG (reference sequence). V lost 0 bases, J lost 6 bases, and 3 bases stayed unmatched. The CDR3 protein is CAWSVLLAGGNEQFF. The CDR3, as DNA: TGTGCCTGGAGTGTTTTACTAGCGGGGGGCAATGAGCAGTTCTTC.

The chain links TRBV11-2 to TRBJ1-3, with no clear D. This CDR3 is 17 amino acids long. Germline CDR1 reads SGHAT; CDR2 reads FQNNGV. V was shortened by 3 bases and J by 4 bases, with 19 bases between the two germline ends. CDR3 loop: CASSLVVGPGSGNTIYF. DNA of the CDR3: TGTGCCAGCAGCTTGGTGGTCGGGCCGGGATCCGGAAACACCATATATTTT.

The chain uses TRBV19 and TRBJ1-1; TRBD1 matches at 9 bases. Germline loops: CDR1 LNHDA, CDR2 SQIVND (reference sequence). The CDR3 is made up of 15 amino acids. Trimming cost V 8 bases and J 1 base; bases outside gene matches: 8. CDR3 DNA: TGTGCCAGTGTGGACAGGGGCGGAGAGAACACTGAAGCTTTCTTT. The encoded protein is CASVDRGGENTEAFF.

The V and J genes are TRBV28 and TRBJ1-6; 10 bases fit TRBD1. Germline-derived CDR1 and CDR2 are MDHEN and SYDVKM. The CDR3 contains 20 residues. The V segment lost 5 bases and the J segment 7 bases; nucleotides outside the gene matches: 20. The CDR3 region has the DNA TGTGCCAGCAGTCTCCAGAGAGGGGGGGGACAGGGGTTCGGGAATTCACCCCTCCACTTT. Its protein product is CASSLQRGGGQGFGNSPLHF.

V gene TRBV7-9 combines with J gene TRBJ1-2, with 7 bases fitting TRBD1. Germline V lookup: CDR1 SEHNR, CDR2 FQNEAQ (reference sequence). The CDR3 runs to 16 residues. V trimming: 5 bases; J trimming: 2 bases; junction bases outside the gene matches: 11. Written as DNA, the CDR3 is TGTGCCAGCAGCAACCGGGACAGTACTACAAACTATGGCTACACCTTC. Amino acids: CASSNRDSTTNYGYTF. The full variable domain, its missing parts supplied by reference TRBV7-9 and TRBJ1-2, is DTGVSQNPRHKITKRGQNVTFRCDPISEHNRLYWYRQTLGQGPEFLTYFQNEAQLEKSRLLSDRFSAERPKGSFSTLEIQRTEQGDSAMYLCASSNRDSTTNYGYTFGSGTRLTVV.

This rearrangement joins TRBV18 to TRBJ2-5, with D maybe TRBD2 (5 bases). This CDR3 comprises 13 residues. V was cut by 6 bases and J by 3 bases, with 11 bases left in between. Germline-derived CDR1 and CDR2 are KGHSH and LQKENI. CDR3: CASSLVAKETQYF. CDR3 in DNA: TGTGCCAGCTCTCTGGTAGCGAAAGAGACCCAGTACTTC.

The chain is built from TRBV28 and TRBJ2-5, with D perhaps TRBD2 (7 bases). Germline CDR1 MDHEN, CDR2 SYDVKM. V dropped 8 bases and J dropped 5 bases, with 18 bases sitting between them. The CDR3 extends over 14 amino acids. The chain's CDR3 is CASSRPGGRETQYF. The CDR3 bases are TGTGCCAGCTCCCGGCCGGGGGGCAGGGAGACCCAGTACTTC.

Written as DNA, the CDR3 is TGTGCCAGTACTAGGGGGTCGCAGAGCTATGGCTACACCTTC. Protein sequence: CASTRGSQSYGYTF. The chain employs TRBV19 and TRBJ1-2, with D tentatively TRBD1 (6 bases). Germline V gene data show CDR1 as LNHDA and CDR2 as SQIVND (reference sequence). Trimming took 7 bases from V and 4 from J, leaving 16 bases between them. The CDR3 covers 14 residues.

V and J are TRBV3-1 (or the pseudogene TRBV3-2) and TRBJ2-4; TRBD1 agrees at 7 bases. CDR1 is LGHDT, CDR2 YNNKEL, per germline (reference sequence). V gave up 4 bases and J gave up 8 bases; unmatched junction bases: 5. CDR3 size: 13 residues. The CDR3 region is CASSPGGVDIQYF. Written as DNA, the CDR3 is TGTGCCAGCAGCCCAGGGGGTGTGGACATTCAGTACTTC.

The CDR3 reads CASSATGQGDYGYTF. The CDR3 bases are TGTGCCAGCAGCGCGACAGGACAGGGAGACTATGGCTACACCTTC. This sequence joins TRBV2 and TRBJ1-2, with TRBD1 identical over 8 bases. Trimming removed 6 bases from V and 3 bases from J; junction bases left unmatched: 9. From germline, CDR1 is SNHLY and CDR2 FYNNEI. CDR3 length: 15 amino acids.

V and J are TRBV5-1 and TRBJ1-6; D gene uncertain. V lost 4 bases to trimming and J lost 0 bases, with 5 bases between them. The CDR3 covers 14 residues. The germline gives CDR1 SGHRS, CDR2 YFSETQ. CDR3 amino acids: CASSPSSYNSPLHF. DNA of the CDR3: TGCGCCAGCAGCCCGAGCTCCTATAATTCACCCCTCCACTTT.

The rearrangement links TRBV7-8 to TRBJ2-1; 10 bases align to TRBD2. With V trimmed by 4 bases and J by 15 bases, 12 bases remained unmatched. Looked up from germline, CDR1 is SGHVS and CDR2 is FQNEAQ. This CDR3 is built from 14 residues. The CDR3 DNA reads TGTGCCAGCAGCTCAGCGGCTAGCGGGAGTGGTGTGTTCTTC. As protein: CASSSAASGSGVFF. Drawing the rest from reference TRBV7-8 and TRBJ2-1, the complete variable domain is GAGVSQSPRYKVAKRGQDVALRCDPISGHVSLFWYQQALGQGPEFLTYFQNEAQLDKSGLPSDRFFAERPEGSVSTLKIQRTQQEDSAVYLCASSSAASGSGVFFGPGTRLTVL.

V and J are TRBV5-6 and TRBJ1-1; 8 nucleotides agree with TRBD1. Trimming at V came to 4 bases and at J to 0 bases, leaving 5 bases not matched to a gene. The CDR3 sequence is 15 residues long. CDR1 and CDR2 from the germline V gene are SGHDT and YYEEEE. The CDR3 bases are TGTGCCAGCAGCGTTGGACAGGGTATGAACACTGAAGCTTTCTTT. Its translation is CASSVGQGMNTEAFF.

CDR3 DNA: TGTGCCACCTCCCGGGGGAGGGGCACTGAAGCTTTCTTT. This translates into CATSRGRGTEAFF. V and J are TRBV6-5 and TRBJ1-1, with D possibly TRBD1 on 5 matching bases. CDR1 and CDR2 (germline): MNHEY, SVGAGI. Trimming shortened V by 10 bases and J by 4 bases, and 16 bases separated the two germline ends. CDR3 length equals 13 residues.